This T cell receptor beta chain stems from a study of blood T cell repertoires in COVID-19. Study-wide context: Samples of COVID-19 (acute and convalescent) were obtained from the United States, Italy and Spain.

Looked up from germline, CDR1 is LGHNA and CDR2 is YSLEER. The V and J ends lost 4 bases and 5 bases, in that order; junction bases with no gene match: 9. The CDR3 covers 15 residues. Only in-frame clones appear in the TCRdb table, and some are missing; sequencing was by immunoSEQ multiplex PCR. The sample has 180,000 or so clones, around 76% seen once. V and J are TRBV4-3 and TRBJ1-2, with TRBD1 matching over 8 bases. The sample was peripheral blood. The TCR was taken from a woman aged 45 to 65 with active or convalescent COVID-19. The CDR3 nucleotides read TGCGCCAGCAGCCCCCTCTCCGGACAGGGTTATGGCTACACCTTC. Amino acids: CASSPLSGQGYGYTF.